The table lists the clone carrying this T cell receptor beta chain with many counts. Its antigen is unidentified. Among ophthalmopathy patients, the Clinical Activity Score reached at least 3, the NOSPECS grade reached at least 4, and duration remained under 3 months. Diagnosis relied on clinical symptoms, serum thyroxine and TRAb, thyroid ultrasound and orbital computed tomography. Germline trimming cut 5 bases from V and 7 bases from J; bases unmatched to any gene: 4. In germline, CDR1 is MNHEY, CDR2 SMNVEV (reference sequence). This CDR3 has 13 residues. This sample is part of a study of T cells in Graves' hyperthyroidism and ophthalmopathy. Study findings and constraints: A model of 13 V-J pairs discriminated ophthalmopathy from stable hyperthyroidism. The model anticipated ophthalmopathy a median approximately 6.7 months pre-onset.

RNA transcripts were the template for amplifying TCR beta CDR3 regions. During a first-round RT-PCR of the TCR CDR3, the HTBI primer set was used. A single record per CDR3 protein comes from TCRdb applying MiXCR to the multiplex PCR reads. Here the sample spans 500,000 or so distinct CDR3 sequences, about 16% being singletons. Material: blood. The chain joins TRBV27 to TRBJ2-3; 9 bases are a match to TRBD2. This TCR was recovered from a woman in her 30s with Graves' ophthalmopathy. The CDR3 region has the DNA TGTGCCAGCAGTGTAGCGGGAGCGAATACGCAGTATTTT. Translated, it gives CASSVAGANTQYF.